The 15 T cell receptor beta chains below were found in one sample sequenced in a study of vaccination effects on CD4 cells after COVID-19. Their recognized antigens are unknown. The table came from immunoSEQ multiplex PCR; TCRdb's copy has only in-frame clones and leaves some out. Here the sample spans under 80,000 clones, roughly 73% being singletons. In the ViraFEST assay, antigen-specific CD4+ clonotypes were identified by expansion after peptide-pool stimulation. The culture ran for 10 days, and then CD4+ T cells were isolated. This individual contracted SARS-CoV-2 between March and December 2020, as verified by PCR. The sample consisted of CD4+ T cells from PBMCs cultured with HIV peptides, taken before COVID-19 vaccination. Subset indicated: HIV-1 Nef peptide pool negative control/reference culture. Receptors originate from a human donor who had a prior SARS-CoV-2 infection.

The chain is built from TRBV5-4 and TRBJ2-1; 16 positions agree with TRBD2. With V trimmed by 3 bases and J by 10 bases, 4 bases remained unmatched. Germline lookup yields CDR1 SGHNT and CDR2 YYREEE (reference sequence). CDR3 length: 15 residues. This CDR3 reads CASSSGTSGRGEQFF. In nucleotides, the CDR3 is TGTGCCAGCAGCTCGGGGACTAGCGGGAGGGGAGAGCAGTTCTTC.

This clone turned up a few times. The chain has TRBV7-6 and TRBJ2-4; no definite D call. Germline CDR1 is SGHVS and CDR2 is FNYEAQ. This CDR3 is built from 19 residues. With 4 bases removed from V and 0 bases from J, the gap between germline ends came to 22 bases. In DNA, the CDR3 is TGTGCCAGCAGCTCAACGACAAGGTTCTCAACCCTAGCCAAAAACATTCAGTACTTC. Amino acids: CASSSTTRFSTLAKNIQYF.

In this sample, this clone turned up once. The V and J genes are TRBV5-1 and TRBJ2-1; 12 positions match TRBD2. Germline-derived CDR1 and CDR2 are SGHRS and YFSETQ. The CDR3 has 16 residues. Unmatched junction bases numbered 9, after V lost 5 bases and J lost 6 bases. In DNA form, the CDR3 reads TGCGCCAGCAGACTAGCGGGGGGCACCGGTGGCAATGAGCAGTTCTTC. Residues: CASRLAGGTGGNEQFF.

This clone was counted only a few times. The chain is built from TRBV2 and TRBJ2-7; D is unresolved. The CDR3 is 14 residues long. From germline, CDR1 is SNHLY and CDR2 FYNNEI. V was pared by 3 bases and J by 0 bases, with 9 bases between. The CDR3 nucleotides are TGTGCCAGCAGTGACTGGCAGTTCTCCTACGAGCAGTACTTC. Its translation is CASSDWQFSYEQYF.

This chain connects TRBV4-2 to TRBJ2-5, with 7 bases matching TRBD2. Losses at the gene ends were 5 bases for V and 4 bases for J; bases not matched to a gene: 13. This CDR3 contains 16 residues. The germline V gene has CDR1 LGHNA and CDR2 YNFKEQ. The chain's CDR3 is CASSGGDRGDRETQYF. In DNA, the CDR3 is TGTGCCAGCAGCGGGGGGGATCGGGGCGATAGAGAGACCCAGTACTTC.

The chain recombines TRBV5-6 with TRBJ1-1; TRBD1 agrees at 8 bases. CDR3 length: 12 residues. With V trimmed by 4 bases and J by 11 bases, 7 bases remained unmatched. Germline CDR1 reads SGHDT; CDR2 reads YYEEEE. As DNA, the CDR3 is TGTGCCAGCAGCAAAAGGACAGGGCACGCTTTCTTT. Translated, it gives CASSKRTGHAFF.

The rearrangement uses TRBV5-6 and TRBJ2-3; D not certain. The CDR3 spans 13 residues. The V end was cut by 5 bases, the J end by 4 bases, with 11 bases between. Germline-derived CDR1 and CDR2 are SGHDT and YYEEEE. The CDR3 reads CASSGDGADTQYF. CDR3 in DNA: TGTGCCAGCAGTGGGGATGGCGCAGATACGCAGTATTTT. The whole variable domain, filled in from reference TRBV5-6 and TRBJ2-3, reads DAGVTQSPTHLIKTRGQQVTLRCSPKSGHDTVSWYQQALGQGPQFIFQYYEEEERQRGNFPDRFSGHQFPNYSSELNVNALLLGDSALYLCASSGDGADTQYFGPGTRLTVL.

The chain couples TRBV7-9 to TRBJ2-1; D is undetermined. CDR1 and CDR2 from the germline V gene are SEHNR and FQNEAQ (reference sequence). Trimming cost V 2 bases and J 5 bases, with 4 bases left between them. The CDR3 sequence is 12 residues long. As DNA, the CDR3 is TGTGCCAGCAGCTTATATGACAATGAGCAGTTCTTC. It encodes CASSLYDNEQFF.

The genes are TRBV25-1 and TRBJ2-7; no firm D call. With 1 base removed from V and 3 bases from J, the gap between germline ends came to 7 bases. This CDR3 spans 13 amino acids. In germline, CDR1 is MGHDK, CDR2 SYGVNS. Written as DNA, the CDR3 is TGTGCCAGCAGTGAATGGGCGGACTACGAGCAGTACTTC. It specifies CASSEWADYEQYF.

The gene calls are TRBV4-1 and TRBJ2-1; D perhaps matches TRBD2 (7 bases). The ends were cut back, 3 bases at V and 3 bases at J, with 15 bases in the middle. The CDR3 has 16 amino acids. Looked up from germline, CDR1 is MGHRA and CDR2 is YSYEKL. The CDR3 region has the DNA TGCGCCAGCAGCCATGGGCGGGGGCCCTACTACAATGAGCAGTTCTTC. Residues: CASSHGRGPYYNEQFF.

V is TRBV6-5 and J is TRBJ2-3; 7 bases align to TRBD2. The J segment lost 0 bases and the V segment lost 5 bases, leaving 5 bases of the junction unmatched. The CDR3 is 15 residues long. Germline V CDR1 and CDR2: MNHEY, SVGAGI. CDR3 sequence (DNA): TGTGCCAGCAGTCCCCGACTAGCTAGCACAGATACGCAGTATTTT. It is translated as CASSPRLASTDTQYF.

DNA for the CDR3: TGTGCCAGCAGCCTCCTAACTAGCGGGCCGGCCAATGAGCAGTTCTTC. Protein: CASSLLTSGPANEQFF. V gene TRBV5-5 combines with J gene TRBJ2-1; 9 bases fit TRBD2. From germline, CDR1 is SGHKS and CDR2 YYEKEE (reference sequence). This CDR3 comprises 16 residues. The J segment lost 6 bases and the V segment lost 4 bases, leaving 11 bases of the junction unmatched.

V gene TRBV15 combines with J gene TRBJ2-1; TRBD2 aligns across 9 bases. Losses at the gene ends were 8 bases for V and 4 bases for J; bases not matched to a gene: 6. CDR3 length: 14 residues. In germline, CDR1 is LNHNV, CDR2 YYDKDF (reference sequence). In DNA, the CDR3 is TGTGCCACCGCCAGGGCGGGAGGGTACAATGAGCAGTTCTTC. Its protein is CATARAGGYNEQFF. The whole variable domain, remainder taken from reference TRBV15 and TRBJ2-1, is DAMVIQNPRYQVTQFGKPVTLSCSQTLNHNVMYWYQQKSSQAPKLLFHYYDKDFNNEADTPDNFQSRRPNTSFCFLDIRSPGLGDTAMYLCATARAGGYNEQFFGPGTRLTVL.

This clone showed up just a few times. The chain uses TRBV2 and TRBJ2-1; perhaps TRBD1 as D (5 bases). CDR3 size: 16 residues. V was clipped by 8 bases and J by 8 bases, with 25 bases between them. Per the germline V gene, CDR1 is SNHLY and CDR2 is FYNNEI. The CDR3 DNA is TGTGCCAGCCAACACGAACAGGTCGCAGGAGTCGATGAGCAGTTCTTC. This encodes CASQHEQVAGVDEQFF.

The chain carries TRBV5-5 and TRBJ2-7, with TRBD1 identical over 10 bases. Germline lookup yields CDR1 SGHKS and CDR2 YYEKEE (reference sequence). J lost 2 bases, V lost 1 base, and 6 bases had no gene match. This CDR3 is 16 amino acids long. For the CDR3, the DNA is TGTGCCAGCAGCTTGATTGTTGGACAGGGGGCCTACGAGCAGTACTTC. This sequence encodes CASSLIVGQGAYEQYF.